This TCR beta chain was profiled in a study of T cell changes during pregnancy in multiple sclerosis. The assay was immunoSEQ multiplex PCR, and TCRdb's table has in-frame clones only and misses some. Of roughly 45,000 clones listed, 88% are singletons. The CDR3 runs to 14 residues. In germline, CDR1 is SGHRS, CDR2 YFSETQ. V was pared by 0 bases and J by 0 bases, with 6 bases between. In this sample, this clone turned up a few times. The sample carries other DNA sequences with the same CDR3. This clonotype originated in a female donor with multiple sclerosis, enrolled in a pregnancy study. This specimen was CD4+ T cells from peripheral blood mononuclear cells, taken in the second trimester of pregnancy. V is TRBV5-1 and J is TRBJ1-2; no clear D. CDR3 protein: CASSLDSANYGYTF. The CDR3 DNA follows: TGCGCCAGCAGCTTGGACAGTGCTAACTATGGCTACACCTTC.